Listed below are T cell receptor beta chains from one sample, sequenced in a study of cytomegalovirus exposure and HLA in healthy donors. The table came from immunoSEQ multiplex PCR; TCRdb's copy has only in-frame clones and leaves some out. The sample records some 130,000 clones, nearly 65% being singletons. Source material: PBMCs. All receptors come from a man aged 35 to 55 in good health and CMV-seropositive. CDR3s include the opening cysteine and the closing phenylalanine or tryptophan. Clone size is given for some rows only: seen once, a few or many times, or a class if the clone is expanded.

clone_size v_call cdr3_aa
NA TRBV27 CASSLSYRGDEQYF
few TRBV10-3 CAISADRRTSNYGYTF
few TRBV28 CASSTSGQSYGYTF
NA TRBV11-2 CASSLEPRAGKLFF
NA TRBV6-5 CASSYSEGASGNTIYF
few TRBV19 CASRPIGTGYEKLFF
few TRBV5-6 CASSLVGDYNGNTIYF
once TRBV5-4 CASSLGGLAGANTQYF
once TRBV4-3 CASSQGAGISYEQYF
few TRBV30 CAWIPSIRSRTGELFF
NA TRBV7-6 CASSLVTDTIYGYTF
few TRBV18 CASSPRGGGQANTEAFF
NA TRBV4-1 CASSHPATGTSPSEAQYF
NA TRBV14 CASSQLLLAVNEQFF
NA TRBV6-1 CASSEAWAGIYEQYF
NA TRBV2 CASSESVAGGGNEQFF
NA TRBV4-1 CASSHEGTGNTEAFF
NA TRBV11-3 CASSTTGEQFF
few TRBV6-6 CASTNPGGGGTEAFF
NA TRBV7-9 CASSTDSSPFSYEQYF
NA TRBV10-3 CAISVQGENTEAFF
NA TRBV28 CASSFRGVYGYTF
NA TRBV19 CASTPQGATITAFF
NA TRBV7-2 CASSLALTSYSNQPQHF
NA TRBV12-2 CASRFRDRAPYEQYF
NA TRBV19 CASSTRTANTEAFF
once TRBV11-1 CASRRDRECYGYTF
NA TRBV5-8 CASSGTGGGYNEQFF
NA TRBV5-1 CASSLSQGVHEQYF
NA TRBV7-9 CASSPLSYEQYF
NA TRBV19 CASSILPPIPGQTSYEQYF
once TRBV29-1 CSVIAGQETQYF
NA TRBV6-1 CASSEVRGRGYEQYF
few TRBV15 CATSRDLGVETQYF
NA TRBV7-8 CASSLGGGGNAGELFF
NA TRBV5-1 CASSSPGTSSYEQYF
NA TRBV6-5 CASSSPGQGRNYGYTF
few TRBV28 CASSLGGSGRTDTQYF
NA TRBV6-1 CASSEERGGTDTQYF
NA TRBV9 CASTEGGLLPLHF
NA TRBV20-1 CSADTGYGYTF
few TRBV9 CASSPGPAGIQETQYF
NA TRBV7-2 CASSLVMAGGGGTEAFF